These T cell receptor beta chains were read from a single sample in a study of blood T cell repertoires in COVID-19. TCRdb's table, derived via immunoSEQ multiplex PCR, lists solely in-frame clones and lacks some. Of 140,000 or so clones in the sample, more than 75% were seen once. The sample taken for sequencing was peripheral blood. These receptors were obtained from a woman aged 45-65 years with acute or convalescent COVID-19. CDR3s include the opening cysteine and the closing phenylalanine or tryptophan. Each record gives: V gene, CDR3 length, clone size, D gene, J gene, CDR3 protein, CDR3 DNA. D genes are given only for firm matches. Clone size appears in some rows only: once, few, many, or a class for an expanded clone.

TRBV2	15	.	TRBD1	TRBJ2-7	CASSREVRTGHEQYF	TGTGCCAGCTCTAGGGAAGTCAGGACAGGGCACGAGCAGTACTTC
TRBV19	16	.	.	TRBJ1-1	CASSIGRGGMSTEAFF	TGTGCCAGTAGTATAGGCCGGGGGGGCATGAGCACTGAAGCTTTCTTT
TRBV5-6	17	.	TRBD1	TRBJ1-2	CASSFHGDRGGPYGYTF	TGTGCCAGCAGCTTCCATGGAGACAGGGGGGGACCCTATGGCTACACCTTC
TRBV5-5	15	.	.	TRBJ1-2	CASSSGGAYGYGYTF	TGTGCCAGCAGCTCGGGTGGTGCGTACGGCTATGGCTACACCTTC
TRBV5-4	15	.	.	TRBJ1-4	CASSLWGATNEKLFF	TGTGCCAGCAGCTTGTGGGGCGCAACTAATGAAAAACTGTTTTTT
TRBV30	14	once	.	TRBJ2-5	CAWEPGLPQETQYF	TGTGCCTGGGAACCGGGACTGCCTCAAGAGACCCAGTACTTC
TRBV7-2	14	.	.	TRBJ2-7	CASSLSAGTVEQYF	TGTGCCAGCAGCTTATCTGCAGGGACTGTGGAGCAGTACTTC
TRBV6-2/TRBV6-3	12	.	.	TRBJ2-1	CASSYASGYKFF	TGTGCCAGCAGTTACGCCAGCGGCTATAAGTTCTTC
TRBV4-1	17	.	TRBD2	TRBJ2-5	CASSPTSGGALGETQYF	TGCGCCAGCAGCCCCACTAGCGGGGGGGCCTTGGGAGAGACCCAGTACTTC
TRBV10-3	13	once	TRBD1	TRBJ2-1	CAIKKQGDNEQFF	TGTGCCATTAAGAAACAGGGGGACAATGAGCAGTTCTTC
TRBV7-6	12	.	.	TRBJ2-7	CASSLSPHEQYF	TGTGCCAGCAGCTTAAGCCCCCACGAGCAGTACTTC
TRBV28	14	.	.	TRBJ1-2	CASQTGEGYYGYTF	TGTGCCAGCCAGACAGGAGAGGGTTACTATGGCTACACCTTC
TRBV2	15	.	TRBD1	TRBJ1-6	CASSEHGQDNSPLHF	TGTGCCAGCAGCGAGCACGGACAGGATAATTCACCCCTCCACTTT
TRBV9	14	once	TRBD1	TRBJ2-5	CASSATGVQETQYF	TGTGCCAGCAGCGCCACAGGGGTCCAAGAGACCCAGTACTTC
TRBV6-5	13	few	TRBD1	TRBJ1-1	CASSTTGATEAFF	TGTGCCAGCAGTACAACAGGGGCTACCGAAGCTTTCTTT
TRBV29-1	14	.	TRBD1	TRBJ2-1	CSVDRQGDNGEQFF	TGCAGCGTTGATCGACAGGGAGATAACGGTGAGCAGTTCTTC
TRBV5-1	16	.	.	TRBJ2-3	CASSLAALSSTDTQYF	TGCGCCAGCAGCTTGGCTGCGCTCTCTAGCACAGATACGCAGTATTTT
TRBV6-5	14	.	.	TRBJ1-5	CASSYAQGNQPQHF	TGTGCCAGCAGTTACGCCCAGGGTAATCAGCCCCAGCATTTT
TRBV27	15	.	.	TRBJ1-2	CASSLSYGGRGGYTF	TGTGCCAGCAGTTTATCGTACGGGGGGCGCGGAGGCTACACCTTC
TRBV6-5	15	.	TRBD2	TRBJ2-5	CASSSGGDYQETQYF	TGTGCCAGCAGTTCTGGGGGGGACTACCAAGAGACCCAGTACTTC
TRBV18	12	.	.	TRBJ2-1	CASSPGGNEQFF	TGTGCCAGCTCACCCGGGGGTAATGAGCAGTTCTTC
TRBV29-1	13	.	TRBD1	TRBJ1-2	CSALGQTFYGYTF	TGCAGCGCCCTGGGACAGACTTTCTATGGCTACACCTTC
TRBV10-3	18	.	TRBD2	TRBJ2-1	CAISETSGGAPSYNEQFF	TGTGCCATCAGTGAGACTAGCGGGGGCGCTCCTTCCTACAATGAGCAGTTCTTC
TRBV5-6	15	.	.	TRBJ1-2	CASSFWLLGNYGYTF	TGTGCCAGCAGCTTTTGGTTGCTAGGCAACTATGGCTACACCTTC
TRBV5-1	16	.	.	TRBJ1-4	CASSHGQIATNEKLFF	TGCGCCAGCAGCCACGGACAGATTGCAACTAATGAAAAACTGTTTTTT
TRBV7-9	15	.	TRBD1	TRBJ1-6	CASSPLGTGTSPLHF	TGTGCCAGCAGCCCCCTAGGGACAGGAACGTCACCCCTCCACTTT
TRBV5-6	16	.	TRBD1	TRBJ1-3	CASSPTGTGGGNTIYF	TGTGCCAGCAGCCCGACCGGGACAGGGGGTGGAAACACCATATATTTT
TRBV27	13	.	.	TRBJ1-1	CASSLTGNTEAFF	TGTGCCAGCAGTTTAACAGGGAATACTGAAGCTTTCTTT
TRBV28	14	.	.	TRBJ2-7	CASSLWAGHREQYF	TGTGCCAGCAGTTTATGGGCAGGACATCGCGAGCAGTACTTC
TRBV27	12	.	TRBD1	TRBJ2-1	CASSLPGGRQFF	TGTGCCAGCAGTTTACCAGGGGGTCGGCAGTTCTTC
TRBV19	14	few	TRBD1	TRBJ1-4	CASIDRGSNEKLFF	TGTGCCAGTATCGACAGGGGTTCTAATGAAAAACTGTTTTTT
TRBV5-4	16	.	TRBD1	TRBJ2-7	CASSLSRGQGEYEQYF	TGTGCCAGCAGCTTATCCCGCGGACAGGGGGAATACGAGCAGTACTTC
TRBV11-1	13	.	.	TRBJ1-4	CASSYYGVEKLFF	TGTGCCAGCAGCTACTACGGGGTGGAAAAACTGTTTTTT
TRBV6-5	14	.	.	TRBJ1-5	CASSLAQGNQPQHF	TGTGCCAGCAGTCTTGCGCAGGGAAATCAGCCCCAGCATTTT
TRBV5-1	14	.	.	TRBJ1-3	CASSLDSAGNTIYF	TGCGCCAGCAGCTTGGATTCGGCTGGAAACACCATATATTTT
TRBV3-1/TRBV3-2	18	once	TRBD2	TRBJ2-1	CASSLTPHSGGTNNEQFF	TGTGCCAGCAGCCTCACGCCCCATAGCGGGGGGACCAACAATGAGCAGTTCTTC